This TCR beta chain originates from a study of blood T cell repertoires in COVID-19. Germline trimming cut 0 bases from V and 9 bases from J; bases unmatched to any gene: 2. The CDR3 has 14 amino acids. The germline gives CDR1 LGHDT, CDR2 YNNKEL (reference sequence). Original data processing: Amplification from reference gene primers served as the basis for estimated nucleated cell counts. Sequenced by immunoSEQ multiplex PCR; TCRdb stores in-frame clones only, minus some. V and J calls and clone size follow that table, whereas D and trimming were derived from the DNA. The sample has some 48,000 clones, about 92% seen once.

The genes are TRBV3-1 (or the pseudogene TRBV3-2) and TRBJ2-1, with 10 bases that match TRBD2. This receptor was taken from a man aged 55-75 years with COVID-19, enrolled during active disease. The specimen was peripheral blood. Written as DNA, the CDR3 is TGTGCCAGCAGCCAAGATTCTAGCGGGAGTGAGCAGTTCTTC. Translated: CASSQDSSGSEQFF.